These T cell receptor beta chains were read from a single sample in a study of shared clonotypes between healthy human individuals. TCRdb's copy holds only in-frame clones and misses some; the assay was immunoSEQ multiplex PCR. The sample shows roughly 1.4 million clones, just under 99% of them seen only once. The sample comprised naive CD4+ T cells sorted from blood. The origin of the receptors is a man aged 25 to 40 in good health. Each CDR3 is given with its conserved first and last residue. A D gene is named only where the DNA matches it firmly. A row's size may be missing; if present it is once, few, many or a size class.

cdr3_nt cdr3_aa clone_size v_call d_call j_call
TGTGCCAGCAGCCTAAATACAGGGGGAGGTGAAAAACTGTTTTTT CASSLNTGGGEKLFF - TRBV14 TRBD1 TRBJ1-4
TGTGCCAGCACTTCAAGCGGGAGCTCCTACAATGAGCAGTTCTTC CASTSSGSSYNEQFF - TRBV2 TRBD2 TRBJ2-1
TGTGCCAGCAAATCCCCGGGCGGCGGCTTCTTT CASKSPGGGFF - TRBV11-2 - TRBJ1-1
TGTGCCAGAAGCATGGGACAGTTAGAGAATGAGCAGTTCTTC CARSMGQLENEQFF - TRBV5-3 TRBD1 TRBJ2-1
TGCGCCAGCAGCGACCATATGGCGTTCAGGGGGCGAAGGAAGCAGTACTTC CASSDHMAFRGRRKQYF once TRBV5-1 TRBD1 TRBJ2-7
TGTGCCAGCAGCTTAGTTCAGGGTGGGACTGGGGCCAACGTCCTGACTTTC CASSLVQGGTGANVLTF - TRBV7-6 - TRBJ2-6
TGTGCCAGCAGTTTTGGGGGCGAGCAGTACTTC CASSFGGEQYF - TRBV27 - TRBJ2-7
TGTGCCAGCAGCCGGACCTCCGAGAGGGAGCAGTACTTC CASSRTSEREQYF - TRBV5-4 - TRBJ2-7
TGCAGCGTTGAGAGGTACGTCGAGGGTTATGGCTACACCTTC CSVERYVEGYGYTF - TRBV29-1 - TRBJ1-2
TGCGCCAGCAGCCACGACCTAGATCGGGAGCAGTTCTTC CASSHDLDREQFF - TRBV5-1 - TRBJ2-1
TGCGCCAGCAGCCGGGCGGGAAAAGAGACCCAGTACTTC CASSRAGKETQYF - TRBV5-1 - TRBJ2-5
TGTGCCAGCAGCTCTGGGACTAGCGGGGACATCAATACGGATACGCAGTATTTT CASSSGTSGDINTDTQYF - TRBV11-3 TRBD2 TRBJ2-3
TGCGCCAGCAGCTTGAGCAAGCGGGAGGTGTACGAGCAGTACTTC CASSLSKREVYEQYF - TRBV5-1 TRBD2 TRBJ2-7
TGTGCCAGCAGCATGAACGGGGGACGTATCGGGGAGCTGTTTTTT CASSMNGGRIGELFF - TRBV7-9 - TRBJ2-2
TGCGCCAGCAGCCCGGGGATAAACTCTAAGGGCACCGGGGAGCTGTTTTTT CASSPGINSKGTGELFF - TRBV5-1 - TRBJ2-2
TGTGCCAGCAGCTTAGCTTTCCCGATGGCGGGAGTGGCCGGGGAGCTGTTTTTT CASSLAFPMAGVAGELFF once TRBV13 TRBD2 TRBJ2-2
TGTGCCAGCAGCTTAGGGGGGACTAGCGGTAATGAGCAGTTCTTC CASSLGGTSGNEQFF - TRBV7-9 TRBD2 TRBJ2-1
TGTGCCACCAGCAGAGATGACCCGGTTACCCAAGGATCTACTGAAGCTTTCTTT CATSRDDPVTQGSTEAFF once TRBV15 - TRBJ1-1
TGTGCCAGCAGCCGCTCGCTTAGCGGGGCCCAAAACTCCTACGAGCAGTACTTC CASSRSLSGAQNSYEQYF - TRBV5-5 TRBD2 TRBJ2-7
TGCGCCAGCAGCTTGGCCATACTAGACAATGAGCAGTTCTTC CASSLAILDNEQFF - TRBV5-1 - TRBJ2-1
TGTGCCAGCAGCTTAAACAGGGTTGACGAGCAGTACTTC CASSLNRVDEQYF - TRBV7-2 - TRBJ2-7
TGTGCCAGCAGCCCGCGACAGGCATACCCCAATGAGCAGTTCTTC CASSPRQAYPNEQFF - TRBV7-3 - TRBJ2-1
TGTGCCAGTAGGCTACAGGGTAGGGGCTACAATGAGCAGTTCTTC CASRLQGRGYNEQFF - TRBV19 - TRBJ2-1